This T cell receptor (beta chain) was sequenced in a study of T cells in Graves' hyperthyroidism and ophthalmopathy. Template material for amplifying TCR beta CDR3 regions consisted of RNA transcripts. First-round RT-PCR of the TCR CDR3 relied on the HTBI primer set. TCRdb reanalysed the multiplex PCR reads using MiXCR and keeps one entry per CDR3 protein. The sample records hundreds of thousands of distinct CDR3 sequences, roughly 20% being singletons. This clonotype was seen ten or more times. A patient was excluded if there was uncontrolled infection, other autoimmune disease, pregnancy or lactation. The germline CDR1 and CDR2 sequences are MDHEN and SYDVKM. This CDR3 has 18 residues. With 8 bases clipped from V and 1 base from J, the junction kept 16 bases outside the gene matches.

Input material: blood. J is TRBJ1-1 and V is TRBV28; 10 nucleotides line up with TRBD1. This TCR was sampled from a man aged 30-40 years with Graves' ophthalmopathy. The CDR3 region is CASRVVGQGVVWNTEAFF. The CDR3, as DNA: TGTGCCAGCCGAGTCGTAGGACAGGGGGTAGTGTGGAACACTGAAGCTTTCTTT.